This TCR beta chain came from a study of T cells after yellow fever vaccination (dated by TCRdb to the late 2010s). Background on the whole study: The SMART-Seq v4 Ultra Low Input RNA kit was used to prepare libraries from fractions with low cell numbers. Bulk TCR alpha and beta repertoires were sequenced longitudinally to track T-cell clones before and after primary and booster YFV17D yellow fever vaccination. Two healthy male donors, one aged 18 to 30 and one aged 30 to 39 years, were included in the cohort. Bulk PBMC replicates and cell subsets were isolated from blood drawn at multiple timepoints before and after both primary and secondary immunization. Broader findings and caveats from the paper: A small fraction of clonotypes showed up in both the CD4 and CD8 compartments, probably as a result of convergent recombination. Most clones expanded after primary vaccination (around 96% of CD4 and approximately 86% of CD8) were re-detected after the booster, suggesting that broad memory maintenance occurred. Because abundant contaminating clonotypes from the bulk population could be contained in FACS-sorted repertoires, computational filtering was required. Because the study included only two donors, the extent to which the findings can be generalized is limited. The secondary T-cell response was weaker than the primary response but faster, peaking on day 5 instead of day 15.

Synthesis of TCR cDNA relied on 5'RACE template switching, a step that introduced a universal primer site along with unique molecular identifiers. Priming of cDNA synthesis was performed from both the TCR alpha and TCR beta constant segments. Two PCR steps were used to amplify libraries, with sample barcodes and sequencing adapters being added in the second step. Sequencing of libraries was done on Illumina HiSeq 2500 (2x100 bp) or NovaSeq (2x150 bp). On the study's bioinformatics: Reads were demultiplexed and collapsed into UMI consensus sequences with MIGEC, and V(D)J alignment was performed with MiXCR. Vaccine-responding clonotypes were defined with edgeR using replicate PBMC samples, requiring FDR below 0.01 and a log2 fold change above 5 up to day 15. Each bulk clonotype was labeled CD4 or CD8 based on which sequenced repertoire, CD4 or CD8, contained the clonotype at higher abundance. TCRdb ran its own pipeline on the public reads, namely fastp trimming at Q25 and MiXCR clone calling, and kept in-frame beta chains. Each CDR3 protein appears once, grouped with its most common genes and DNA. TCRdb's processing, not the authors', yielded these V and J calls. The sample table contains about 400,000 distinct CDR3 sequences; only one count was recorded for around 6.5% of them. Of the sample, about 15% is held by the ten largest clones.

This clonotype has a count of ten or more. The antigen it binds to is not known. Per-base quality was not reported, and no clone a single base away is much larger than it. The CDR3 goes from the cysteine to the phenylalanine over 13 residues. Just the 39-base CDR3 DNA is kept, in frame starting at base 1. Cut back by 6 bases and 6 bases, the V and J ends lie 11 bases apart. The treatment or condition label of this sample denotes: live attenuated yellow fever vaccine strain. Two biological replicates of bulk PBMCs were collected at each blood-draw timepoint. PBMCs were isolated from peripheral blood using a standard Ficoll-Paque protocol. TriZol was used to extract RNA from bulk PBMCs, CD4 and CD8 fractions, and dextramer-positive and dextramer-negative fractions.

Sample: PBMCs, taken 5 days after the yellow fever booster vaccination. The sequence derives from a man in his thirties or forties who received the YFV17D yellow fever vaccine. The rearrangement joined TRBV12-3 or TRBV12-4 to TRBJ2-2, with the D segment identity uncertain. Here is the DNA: TGTGCCAGCAGCTTCCGAGCTCCCGGGGAGCTGTTTTTT. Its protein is CASSFRAPGELFF.